The present T cell receptor beta chain was sequenced within a study of T-cell memory formation after mild COVID-19. Whole-study context: Largely donor-specific sequence clusters came from two donors. General study points: Several responding clones turned up in pre-infection memory, indicating that cross-reactive memory may have taken part. Most CD4+ clones that shrank were in CM and EM, while CD8+ ones turned up in EMRA. Second-wave clones reaching peak frequency on day 37 lacked confirmed SARS-CoV-2 specificity.

TCRdb analysed the 5' RACE reads with MiXCR anew, one entry per CDR3 protein. Here the sample spans about 430,000 distinct CDR3 sequences, approximately 18% being singletons. On this clonotype: Its antigen is unknown.

Per germline, CDR1 SGHRS and CDR2 YFSETQ. V was cut by 9 bases and J by 0 bases, with 19 bases left in between. The CDR3 runs 15 residues. This chain connects TRBV5-1 to TRBJ2-7; weak D call: TRBD2 (6 bases). Sequences were obtained from PBMCs or a T cell subset sorted from them (not recorded which). This TCR derives from a man between 18 and 29 years old who had mild COVID-19 (a few samples of this study predate the infection). Cell type and time point are not known. The chain's CDR3 is CANTPHGGASYEQYV. The CDR3 coding sequence is TGCGCCAACACCCCTCATGGAGGGGCCTCCTACGAGCAGTACGTC.